The rows below give T cell receptor beta chains drawn from one sample of a study of blood T cell repertoires in COVID-19. Clones were read by immunoSEQ multiplex PCR, and TCRdb kept only the in-frame ones, dropping some. The table has roughly 220,000 clones, 86% seen once. Specimen: peripheral blood. The receptors stem from a man aged 80 or over with acute or convalescent COVID-19. Each CDR3 is given with its conserved first and last residue. A D gene is named only where the DNA matches it firmly. Clone size is stated in some rows and not others, as once, few, many or a class when expanded.

J	size	D	V	CDR3	DNA
TRBJ1-1	.	TRBD1	TRBV10-3	CAIKGTGAREAFF	TGTGCCATCAAGGGGACAGGGGCCCGTGAAGCTTTCTTT
TRBJ1-1	.	TRBD1	TRBV18	CASSSDRANTEAFF	TGTGCCAGCTCATCGGACAGGGCGAACACTGAAGCTTTCTTT
TRBJ2-2	.	.	TRBV9	CASSVGLGELFF	TGTGCCAGCAGCGTAGGTCTCGGGGAGCTGTTTTTT
TRBJ2-3	.	.	TRBV21-1	CASSEKLLKRPRDGGKGDTQYF	TGTGCCAGCAGTGAGAAACTGCTAAAGCGGCCGCGAGATGGCGGGAAAGGAGATACGCAGTATTTT
TRBJ1-4	.	.	TRBV7-8	CASSRQVNEKLFF	TGTGCCAGCAGCCGACAGGTTAATGAAAAACTGTTTTTT
TRBJ1-3	.	.	TRBV4-2	CASSQGSSGNTIYF	TGTGCCAGCAGCCAGGGGAGTTCAGGAAACACCATATATTTT
TRBJ1-1	.	TRBD1	TRBV4-3	CASSLQGGTEAFF	TGCGCCAGCAGCCTACAGGGGGGGACTGAAGCTTTCTTT
TRBJ1-1	once	.	TRBV6-5	CASSQGGGWGTEAFF	TGTGCCAGCAGCCAAGGGGGGGGCTGGGGCACTGAAGCTTTCTTT
TRBJ2-4	few	.	TRBV7-2	CASSLDSTISLGNIQYF	TGTGCCAGCAGCTTGGACAGTACAATTTCTCTCGGGAACATTCAGTACTTC
TRBJ2-1	.	TRBD2	TRBV12-5	CASGLRDVELAGAYNEQFF	TGTGCTAGTGGGCTCCGGGATGTAGAACTAGCGGGAGCGTACAATGAGCAGTTCTTC
TRBJ2-3	.	TRBD2	TRBV6-5	CASTTPGLATDTQYF	TGTGCCAGTACAACACCGGGACTAGCTACAGATACGCAGTATTTT
TRBJ1-4	.	.	TRBV25-1	CASSESVRLLEKLFF	TGTGCCAGCAGTGAATCGGTCAGGTTGCTCGAAAAACTGTTTTTT
TRBJ1-2	.	TRBD1	TRBV29-1	CSVDYPGGTGNYGYTF	TGCAGCGTTGACTACCCCGGGGGGACAGGGAACTATGGCTACACCTTC
TRBJ1-4	.	.	TRBV6-2/TRBV6-3	CASSRARQEKLFF	TGTGCCAGCAGCCGGGCCCGTCAGGAAAAACTGTTTTTT
TRBJ2-7	.	TRBD1	TRBV18	CASSQGQPYEQYF	TGTGCCAGCTCACAGGGACAGCCCTACGAGCAGTACTTC
TRBJ1-2	.	.	TRBV5-6	CASSLDLWAGGYTF	TGTGCCAGCAGCTTGGACTTGTGGGCCGGTGGCTACACCTTC
TRBJ2-4	.	TRBD1	TRBV28	CASSVAGGGKNIQYF	TGTGCCAGCAGCGTTGCAGGGGGTGGAAAAAACATTCAGTACTTC
TRBJ2-5	.	TRBD2	TRBV24-1	CATSDPAGVETQYF	TGTGCCACCAGTGATCCAGCGGGAGTAGAGACCCAGTACTTC
TRBJ1-5	few	TRBD1	TRBV7-9	CASSFGTGNQPQHF	TGTGCCAGCAGCTTTGGGACAGGAAATCAGCCCCAGCATTTT
TRBJ2-1	.	.	TRBV29-1	CSVLLGQKQFF	TGCAGCGTCCTCTTAGGACAGAAGCAGTTCTTC
TRBJ2-7	.	.	TRBV7-9	CASSPERYEQYF	TGTGCCAGCAGCCCCGAACGGTACGAGCAGTACTTC
TRBJ2-1	.	.	TRBV5-1	CASSLDSTLIEQFF	TGCGCCAGCAGCTTGGACAGTACGCTTATAGAGCAGTTCTTC
TRBJ2-1	.	.	TRBV19	CASSIATGSYNEQFF	TGTGCCAGTAGTATTGCGACAGGCTCCTACAATGAGCAGTTCTTC
TRBJ2-5	once	.	TRBV27	CASSLSRGWETQYF	TGTGCCAGCAGTTTATCTAGGGGGTGGGAGACCCAGTACTTC
TRBJ2-1	.	.	TRBV4-1	CASSPERFNEQFF	TGCGCCAGCAGCCCCGAGAGATTCAATGAGCAGTTCTTC
TRBJ2-5	.	TRBD1	TRBV2	CASRGTGVPQETQYF	TGTGCCAGCAGGGGGACAGGTGTTCCTCAAGAGACCCAGTACTTC
TRBJ1-5	.	TRBD1	TRBV6-5	CASSLDRGNQPQHF	TGTGCCAGCAGCCTAGACAGGGGTAATCAGCCCCAGCATTTT
TRBJ1-5	.	.	TRBV7-2	CASSLGGQGQPQHF	TGTGCCAGCAGCTTGGGCGGCCAGGGGCAGCCCCAGCATTTT
TRBJ2-2	.	TRBD2	TRBV6-2/TRBV6-3	CASSLLPQGLADTGAGELFF	TGTGCCAGCAGCCTACTCCCCCAAGGACTAGCGGACACAGGGGCCGGGGAGCTGTTTTTT
TRBJ1-2	.	.	TRBV18	CASSPGDNYGYTF	TGTGCCAGCTCACCAGGAGATAACTATGGCTACACCTTC
TRBJ1-3	.	TRBD1	TRBV6-6	CASFPDRLMMNTIYF	TGTGCCAGCTTCCCGGACAGGCTTATGATGAACACCATATATTTT
TRBJ2-6	.	TRBD1	TRBV7-9	CASSLALGGTGSNVLTF	TGTGCCAGCAGCTTAGCGCTAGGGGGGACAGGGTCCAACGTCCTGACTTTC
TRBJ1-4	.	TRBD1	TRBV2	CASSQGEENEKLFF	TGTGCCAGCAGTCAGGGGGAGGAGAATGAAAAACTGTTTTTT
TRBJ2-2	.	TRBD1	TRBV7-3	CASSLDRAGTGELFF	TGTGCCAGCAGCTTAGACAGGGCCGGCACCGGGGAGCTGTTTTTT
TRBJ2-1	.	.	TRBV5-1	CASSLVGASYNEQFF	TGCGCCAGCAGCTTGGTCGGAGCCTCCTACAATGAGCAGTTCTTC
TRBJ1-2	.	.	TRBV5-4	CASSLATDYGYTF	TGTGCCAGCAGCTTGGCGACTGACTATGGCTACACCTTC
TRBJ1-5	.	.	TRBV5-1	CASSLWGGSNQPQHF	TGCGCCAGCAGCCTTTGGGGAGGTAGCAATCAGCCCCAGCATTTT
TRBJ2-2	few	.	TRBV2	CASSWQNTGELFF	TGTGCCAGCAGTTGGCAGAACACCGGGGAGCTGTTTTTT
TRBJ2-2	.	.	TRBV6-5	CAIRDLNTGELFF	TGTGCCATCCGGGACTTGAACACCGGGGAGCTGTTTTTT
TRBJ2-3	.	.	TRBV4-1	CASSQGVLATDTQYF	TGCGCCAGCAGCCAAGGGGTACTAGCCACAGATACGCAGTATTTT
TRBJ1-2	.	TRBD1	TRBV6-6	CASSGQGIYGYTF	TGTGCCAGCAGCGGACAGGGAATCTATGGCTACACCTTC
TRBJ1-1	.	TRBD1	TRBV4-1	CASSQTGTGPEAFF	TGCGCCAGCAGCCAGACCGGGACAGGGCCCGAAGCTTTCTTT
TRBJ2-6	.	.	TRBV14	CASSQDPISGANVLTF	TGTGCCAGCAGCCAAGATCCAATCTCTGGGGCCAACGTCCTGACTTTC
TRBJ1-1	.	.	TRBV19	CASSIGGVSTEAFF	TGTGCCAGTAGTATAGGGGGGGTGAGCACTGAAGCTTTCTTT
TRBJ2-5	.	.	TRBV5-8	CASSLYTLETQYF	TGTGCCAGCAGCTTGTATACTCTAGAGACCCAGTACTTC
TRBJ2-7	.	.	TRBV12-3/TRBV12-4	CASRLGAMYEQYF	TGTGCCAGCAGGTTAGGGGCAATGTACGAGCAGTACTTC
TRBJ1-2	.	.	TRBV10-3	CAISESTAGYGYTF	TGTGCCATCAGTGAGTCGACGGCAGGTTATGGCTACACCTTC
TRBJ2-1	.	.	TRBV7-9	CASSITDRTEQFF	TGTGCCAGCAGTATAACCGACAGGACTGAGCAGTTCTTC
TRBJ2-3	.	TRBD2	TRBV27	CASRGGWSTDTQYF	TGTGCCAGCAGGGGGGGGTGGAGCACAGATACGCAGTATTTT
TRBJ2-5	.	.	TRBV6-1	CASSDQYQETQYF	TGTGCCAGCAGTGACCAGTACCAAGAGACCCAGTACTTC
TRBJ1-1	.	TRBD1	TRBV27	CASSFGTGVTEAFF	TGTGCCAGCAGTTTCGGGACAGGGGTTACTGAAGCTTTCTTT
TRBJ2-5	.	.	TRBV4-1	CASSQGGPQETQYF	TGCGCCAGCAGCCAGGGGGGGCCTCAGGAGACCCAGTACTTC
TRBJ2-7	.	.	TRBV11-2	CASSSSSQGPYEQYF	TGTGCCAGCAGCTCCAGTTCTCAGGGGCCCTACGAGCAGTACTTC
TRBJ2-2	few	TRBD2	TRBV19	CASKSGRAANTGELFF	TGTGCCAGTAAAAGCGGGAGGGCCGCGAACACCGGGGAGCTGTTTTTT
TRBJ2-1	.	TRBD2	TRBV7-8	CASSFSLVGTSYNEQFF	TGTGCCAGCAGCTTCTCGCTGGTCGGGACTAGCTACAATGAGCAGTTCTTC
TRBJ1-2	.	.	TRBV9	CASSVAGRGNYGYTF	TGTGCCAGCAGCGTAGCTGGCAGGGGCAACTATGGCTACACCTTC
TRBJ1-6	.	.	TRBV30	CAWSVLRGSGNSPLHF	TGTGCCTGGAGTGTACTGCGGGGATCCGGGAATTCACCCCTCCACTTT
TRBJ2-2	.	.	TRBV19	CASGHLNTGELFF	TGTGCCAGCGGACATCTGAACACCGGGGAGCTGTTTTTT
TRBJ1-1	.	TRBD1	TRBV24-1	CATSNDRDTEAFF	TGTGCCACCAGTAATGACAGGGACACTGAAGCTTTCTTT
TRBJ1-2	.	TRBD1	TRBV5-1	CASSLTGDRGQTNYGYTF	TGCGCCAGCAGCTTGACCGGTGACAGGGGGCAAACAAACTATGGCTACACCTTC